The sequence of this T cell receptor (beta chain) was determined in a study of T cell changes during pregnancy in multiple sclerosis. Assay: immunoSEQ multiplex PCR; the TCRdb copy retains only in-frame clones and omits some. Of about 80,000 clones in the sample, about 90% were seen once. The CDR3 loop spans 19 amino acids. Germline assignment: CDR1 SEHNR and CDR2 FQNEAQ (reference sequence). Between the trimmed V and J ends, which lost 4 bases and 1 base, there was a span of 22 bases. The source of this sequence is a female donor with multiple sclerosis, enrolled in a pregnancy study. The specimen was peripheral blood, collected before pregnancy. The chain carries TRBV7-9 and TRBJ2-2; maybe TRBD1 (6 bases). CDR3 residues: CASSSLGVPGHQNTGELFF. As DNA, the CDR3 is TGTGCCAGCAGCTCCCTAGGGGTTCCGGGACACCAGAACACCGGGGAGCTGTTTTTT.